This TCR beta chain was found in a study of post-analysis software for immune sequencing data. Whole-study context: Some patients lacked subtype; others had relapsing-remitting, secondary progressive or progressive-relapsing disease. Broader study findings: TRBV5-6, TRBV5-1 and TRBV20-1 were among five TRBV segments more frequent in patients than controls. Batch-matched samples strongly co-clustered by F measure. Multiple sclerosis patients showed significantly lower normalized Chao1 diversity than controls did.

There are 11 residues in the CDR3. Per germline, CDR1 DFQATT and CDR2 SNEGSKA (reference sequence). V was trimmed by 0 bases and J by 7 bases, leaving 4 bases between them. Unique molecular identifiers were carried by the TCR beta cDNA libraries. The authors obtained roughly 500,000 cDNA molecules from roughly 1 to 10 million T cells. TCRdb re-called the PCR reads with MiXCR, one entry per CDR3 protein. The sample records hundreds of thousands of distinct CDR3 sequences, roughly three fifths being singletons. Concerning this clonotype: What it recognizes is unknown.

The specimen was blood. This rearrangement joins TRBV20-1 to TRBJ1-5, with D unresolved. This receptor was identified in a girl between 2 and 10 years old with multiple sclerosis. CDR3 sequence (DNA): TGCAGTGCTAGAGATTACCAGCCCCAGCATTTT. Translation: CSARDYQPQHF.